This T cell receptor (beta chain) was captured by sequencing in a study of blood T cell repertoires in COVID-19. Turning to the study itself: Samples of COVID-19 (acute and convalescent) were obtained from the United States, Italy and Spain. Sample material is recorded as cDNA or gDNA derived from T cells, B-cell-depleted T cells, or PBMCs.

The CDR3 consists of 16 residues. J gave up 0 bases and V 5 bases, and 10 bases lay outside the gene matches. Germline lookup yields CDR1 MNHNY and CDR2 SVGAGI (reference sequence). How the authors handled the data: Nucleated cell number was recorded as an estimate derived from reference gene primer amplification. TCRdb's copy holds only in-frame clones and misses some; the assay was immunoSEQ multiplex PCR. V, J and clone size reflect that table, while D and trimming were determined from the DNA. Among tens of thousands of clones listed, 86% were seen once. The sequenced material came from peripheral blood. This chain uses TRBV6-6 with TRBJ2-7; 7 bases line up with TRBD2. The sequence derives from a man aged 30-40 years with acute or convalescent COVID-19. The CDR3 sequence is CASSTSRETNSYEQYF. The CDR3, as DNA: TGTGCCAGCAGTACCTCGCGGGAGACCAACTCCTACGAGCAGTACTTC.